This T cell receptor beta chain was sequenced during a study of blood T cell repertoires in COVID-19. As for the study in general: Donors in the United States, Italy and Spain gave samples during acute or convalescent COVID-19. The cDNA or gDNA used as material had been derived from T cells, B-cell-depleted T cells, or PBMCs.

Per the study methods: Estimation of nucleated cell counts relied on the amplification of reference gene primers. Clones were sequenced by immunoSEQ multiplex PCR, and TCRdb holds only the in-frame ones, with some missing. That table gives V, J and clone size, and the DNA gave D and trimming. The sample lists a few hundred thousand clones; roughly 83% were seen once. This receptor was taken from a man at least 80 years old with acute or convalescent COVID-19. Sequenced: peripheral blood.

The CDR3 sequence: CASSIEAGLSHGYTF. The CDR3 coding sequence is TGTGCCAGTAGTATAGAGGCAGGGTTGAGTCATGGCTACACCTTC. This chain joins TRBV19 and TRBJ1-2, with D perhaps matching TRBD1 (5 bases). Per germline, CDR1 LNHDA and CDR2 SQIVND (reference sequence). V was shortened by 0 bases and J by 6 bases, with 14 bases between the two germline ends. This CDR3 comprises 15 residues.